One sample yielded the 21 T cell receptor beta chains listed below, sequenced in a study of beta chain features in type 1 diabetes. Expressed TCRB transcripts were sequenced after all isolated RNA was converted to cDNA. Some clones are missing from TCRdb's copy, which holds only in-frame ones; the method was immunoSEQ multiplex PCR. The sample shows approximately 330,000 clones, approximately 9.9% of them seen only once. Material for sequencing was naive CD4+ T cells from blood. Every receptor here comes from a woman aged 30 to 39 in good health.

This chain links TRBV7-2 with TRBJ2-1, with a tentative D call TRBD1 (5 bases). Germline values: CDR1 SGHTA, CDR2 FQGNSA. The ends were cut back, 1 base at V and 9 bases at J, with 10 bases in the middle. The CDR3 has 13 amino acids. DNA for the CDR3: TGTGCCAGCAGCTTAGTAGGGGTTAGTGAGCAGTTCTTC. Its translation: CASSLVGVSEQFF. Full variable domain (remainder filled in from reference TRBV7-2 and TRBJ2-1): GAGVSQSPSNKVTEKGKDVELRCDPISGHTALYWYRQSLGQGLEFLIYFQGNSAPDKSGLPSDRFSAERTGGSVSTLTIQRTQQEDSAVYLCASSLVGVSEQFFGPGTRLTVL.

The chain is built from TRBV28 and TRBJ2-1; 13 bases line up with TRBD2. Germline V gene sequence: CDR1 MDHEN, CDR2 SYDVKM. The length of the CDR3 is 18 residues. After removal of 4 bases from V and 3 bases from J, the junction contained 9 bases not matched to a gene. The CDR3 DNA reads TGTGCCAGCAGTTCTGGACTAGCGGGAGCAAAGGGCTACAATGAGCAGTTCTTC. Its translation is CASSSGLAGAKGYNEQFF.

Only a few counts were recorded for this clone. This chain connects TRBV18 to TRBJ2-3, with 10 bases that match TRBD2. The CDR3 runs 18 residues. Germline assignment: CDR1 KGHSH and CDR2 LQKENI. Trimming took 1 base from V and 0 from J; bases not matched to a gene: 7. The CDR3 spells CASSPRLAGVSSTDTQYF. The CDR3 nucleotides read TGTGCCAGCTCACCACGGCTAGCGGGAGTTTCTAGCACAGATACGCAGTATTTT.

CDR3: CASSLLGASTDTQYF. CDR3 nucleotide sequence: TGTGCCAGCAGCTTACTGGGCGCGAGCACAGATACGCAGTATTTT. The V call is TRBV7-2, the J call TRBJ2-3; D is uncertain. The CDR3 runs to 15 residues. In germline, CDR1 is SGHTA, CDR2 FQGNSA. V lost 2 bases and J 0 bases, leaving 9 bases between the germline ends.

Of note for this clone: This specimen includes other DNA sequences encoding the same CDR3. The rearrangement uses TRBV18 and TRBJ1-1; 11 bases are a match to TRBD1. V dropped 3 bases and J dropped 2; count of bases not matched to a gene: 2. The germline V gene encodes CDR1 KGHSH and CDR2 LQKENI. This CDR3 comprises 15 residues. The CDR3: CASSPDRGLNTEAFF. In DNA, the CDR3 is TGTGCCAGCTCACCGGACAGGGGGCTTAACACTGAAGCTTTCTTT.

This clone was observed a few times. This chain joins TRBV25-1 and TRBJ1-1; D is possibly TRBD1 (6 bases). Germline V CDR1 and CDR2: MGHDK, SYGVNS. The CDR3 sequence is 12 residues long. Trimming removed 2 bases at V and 7 bases at J, with 8 bases between. Here the CDR3 DNA reads TGTGCCAGCAGTGAACTACAGGGTGAAGCTTTCTTT. Amino acid sequence: CASSELQGEAFF.

The J gene is TRBJ2-1, the V gene TRBV5-1; 8 bases are a match to TRBD2. The junction had 3 bases not matched to a gene; V was cut back by 1 base and J by 0 bases. CDR3 size: 16 residues. Germline values: CDR1 SGHRS, CDR2 YFSETQ. CDR3 in amino acids: CASSLLAGSSYNEQFF. In nucleotides, the CDR3 is TGCGCCAGCAGCTTGTTAGCGGGAAGCTCCTACAATGAGCAGTTCTTC.

This clone was counted a few times. The chain carries TRBV19 and TRBJ2-5, with TRBD1 as a possible D gene (5 bases). The germline V gene encodes CDR1 LNHDA and CDR2 SQIVND (reference sequence). The CDR3 totals 15 residues. The V end lost 3 bases, the J end lost 5 bases, and 16 bases lay between the germline ends. The CDR3 region is CASSIIGEGAETQYF. For the CDR3, the DNA is TGTGCCAGTAGTATTATAGGGGAAGGGGCGGAGACCCAGTACTTC.

This clone was recorded many times. CDR3 sequence: CASSLATASDTQYF. The CDR3, as DNA: TGTGCCAGCAGTTTAGCGACAGCCTCAGATACGCAGTATTTT. The chain links TRBV27 to TRBJ2-3; possibly TRBD1 for D (5 bases). The V and J ends lost 2 bases and 4 bases respectively, with 10 bases between them. CDR1 and CDR2 from the germline V gene are MNHEY and SMNVEV (reference sequence). This CDR3 has 14 residues.

To note about this clone: This specimen includes other DNA sequences encoding the same CDR3. The rearrangement uses TRBV28 and TRBJ1-1; 8 positions agree with TRBD1. With V trimmed by 5 bases and J by 1 base, 6 bases remained unmatched. Germline assignment: CDR1 MDHEN and CDR2 SYDVKM. This CDR3 has 15 residues. The CDR3 bases are TGTGCCAGCAGTACCCCCGGGACAGGGAACACTGAAGCTTTCTTT. This sequence encodes CASSTPGTGNTEAFF.

This clone was observed a handful of times. The chain recombines TRBV7-2 with TRBJ1-1; no clear D. The CDR3 is 13 residues long. The V end lost 6 bases, the J end lost 1 base, and 9 bases lay between the germline ends. CDR1 is SGHTA, CDR2 FQGNSA, per germline. DNA of the CDR3: TGTGCCAGCAGTATGACACAGAACACTGAAGCTTTCTTT. It yields the protein CASSMTQNTEAFF. The whole variable domain, filled in from reference TRBV7-2 and TRBJ1-1, reads GAGVSQSPSNKVTEKGKDVELRCDPISGHTALYWYRQSLGQGLEFLIYFQGNSAPDKSGLPSDRFSAERTGGSVSTLTIQRTQQEDSAVYLCASSMTQNTEAFFGQGTRLTVV.

This chain links TRBV21-1 with TRBJ1-2. TRBV21-1 is given as a pseudogene. This CDR3 contains 14 residues. In DNA, the CDR3 is TGTGCCAGCAGCGGATGCGAACGGGGTCATGGCTACACCTTC. Encoded protein: CASSGCERGHGYTF.

This clone was detected a few times. The chain recombines TRBV5-1 with TRBJ2-7; D is uncertain. The V end lost 2 bases, the J end lost 1 base, and 10 bases lay between the germline ends. CDR3 length: 14 amino acids. CDR1 is SGHRS, CDR2 YFSETQ, per germline. The CDR3 DNA sequence: TGCGCCAGCAGCTTTTGGCAGACTTCCTACGAGCAGTACTTC. Its translation: CASSFWQTSYEQYF.

This clone was seen a few times. The rearrangement links TRBV10-3 to TRBJ1-1; perhaps TRBD1 as D (5 bases). This CDR3 has 12 amino acids. V was pared by 3 bases and J by 8 bases, with 10 bases between. From germline, CDR1 is ENHRY and CDR2 SYGVKD. The CDR3 DNA reads as TGTGCCATCAGTGATCAGGGTCGGGAAGCTTTCTTT. It is translated as CAISDQGREAFF.

The chain carries TRBV18 and TRBJ2-7; 16 nucleotides agree with TRBD2. This CDR3 is built from 17 residues. With V trimmed by 4 bases and J by 2 bases, 5 bases remained unmatched. The germline CDR1 and CDR2 sequences are KGHSH and LQKENI. The CDR3 is CASSLGTSGRGTYEQYF. CDR3 sequence (DNA): TGTGCCAGCTCACTCGGGACTAGCGGGAGGGGAACCTACGAGCAGTACTTC.

V and J are TRBV5-1 and TRBJ2-6, with a tentative D call TRBD1 (6 bases). V lost 1 base to trimming and J lost 1 base, with 9 bases between them. This CDR3 is built from 16 residues. The V gene's germline CDR1 is SGHRS and CDR2 YFSETQ. The CDR3 sequence is CASSLPTGSGANVLTF. Here the CDR3 DNA reads TGCGCCAGCAGCTTGCCTACAGGGTCTGGGGCCAACGTCCTGACTTTC.

The chain is built from TRBV11-2 and TRBJ2-5; no reliable D call. The CDR3 consists of 14 residues. Germline V gene data show CDR1 as SGHAT and CDR2 as FQNNGV. Between the trimmed V and J ends, which lost 3 bases and 1 base, there was a span of 9 bases. The CDR3 coding sequence is TGTGCCAGCAGCTTGCTCCTGAGCCAAGAGACCCAGTACTTC. Its translation is CASSLLLSQETQYF.

The V gene is TRBV11-2, the J gene TRBJ2-7; tentatively, D is TRBD1 (6 bases). The CDR3 runs 15 residues. V lost 1 base to trimming and J lost 2 bases, with 12 bases between them. The germline gives CDR1 SGHAT, CDR2 FQNNGV. Here the CDR3 DNA reads TGTGCCAGCAGCTTAGCAGGGGAGAGGACCTACGAGCAGTACTTC. This codes for CASSLAGERTYEQYF.

The V and J genes are TRBV30 and TRBJ2-7, with D possibly TRBD1 on 6 matching bases. Germline-derived CDR1 and CDR2 are GTSNPN and SVGIG (reference sequence). CDR3 length: 11 residues. V was pared by 0 bases and J by 12 bases, with 12 bases between. The CDR3 protein is CAWSVGATLYF. The CDR3 DNA sequence: TGTGCCTGGAGTGTGGGGGCCACTCTGTACTTC.

This clone was seen only a few times. The chain links TRBV7-3 to TRBJ2-5; possible D gene TRBD1, 6 bases. V was pared by 5 bases and J by 5 bases, with 12 bases between. From germline, CDR1 is SGHTA and CDR2 FQGTGA. The CDR3 contains 13 residues. CDR3 DNA sequence: TGTGCCAGCAGCCCAATTGACAGGGAGACCCAGTACTTC. This encodes CASSPIDRETQYF.

V and J are TRBV29-1 and TRBJ2-1; 8 nucleotides line up with TRBD1. V was clipped by 1 base and J by 9 bases; unmatched bases: 5. The CDR3 runs 13 residues. The germline CDR1 and CDR2 sequences are SQVTM and ANQGSEA. The chain's CDR3 is CSVEADRVGEQFF. For the CDR3, the DNA is TGCAGCGTTGAAGCGGACAGGGTGGGTGAGCAGTTCTTC.